Listed here are 12 T cell receptor beta chains from one sample, sequenced in a study of blood T cell repertoires in COVID-19. The table came from immunoSEQ multiplex PCR; TCRdb's copy has only in-frame clones and leaves some out. The sample records approximately 320,000 clones, about 87% being singletons. The specimen sequenced was PBMCs or T cells enriched from blood (not recorded which). The source is a woman between 18 and 29 years old who had recovered from COVID-19.

In DNA, the CDR3 is TGTGCCAGCAGTACTACTTCCAATCAGCCCCAGCATTTT. This translates into CASSTTSNQPQHF. V usage is TRBV6-6 and J usage is TRBJ1-5; no clear D. Per the germline V gene, CDR1 is MNHNY and CDR2 is SVGAGI (reference sequence). The V end lost 5 bases, the J end lost 3 bases, and 8 bases lay between the germline ends. The CDR3 loop spans 13 amino acids.

About this clone: Different DNA sequences within this sample yield the same CDR3. The chain combines TRBV19 with TRBJ1-2; no firm D call. Germline assignment: CDR1 LNHDA and CDR2 SQIVND (reference sequence). The CDR3 consists of 12 residues. Trimming took off 2 bases at V and 5 bases at J, with 6 bases between the two ends. This chain's CDR3 is CASSIPGYGYTF. As DNA, the CDR3 is TGTGCCAGTAGTATACCCGGGTATGGCTACACCTTC.

This chain connects TRBV20-1 to TRBJ2-7, with 10 bases fitting TRBD2. V gave up 3 bases and J gave up 1 base; unmatched junction bases: 3. Germline CDR1 DFQATT, CDR2 SNEGSKA (reference sequence). The CDR3 is 14 amino acids. CDR3 nucleotides: TGCAGTGCTAGTCGACTAGCGGGTTCCTACGAGCAGTACTTC. Translation: CSASRLAGSYEQYF.

The V call is TRBV4-1, the J call TRBJ2-4; 8 bases match TRBD2. The ends lost 0 bases at V and 14 bases at J; junction bases unmatched: 9. Germline CDR1 reads MGHRA; CDR2 reads YSYEKL. The CDR3 has 14 residues. The CDR3 spells CASSQEAAGAHEYF. The CDR3 bases are TGCGCCAGCAGCCAAGAAGCAGCGGGGGCCCACGAGTACTTC.

The CDR3 region is CASSIPSSLSRAFF. The CDR3 DNA reads as TGTGCCAGTAGTATCCCTTCCTCCCTTAGTAGAGCTTTCTTT. The rearrangement links TRBV19 to TRBJ1-1; D remains ambiguous. V lost 3 bases to trimming and J lost 10 bases, with 18 bases between them. There are 14 residues in the CDR3. Per germline, CDR1 LNHDA and CDR2 SQIVND (reference sequence). Full variable domain (remainder filled in from reference TRBV19 and TRBJ1-1): DGGITQSPKYLFRKEGQNVTLSCEQNLNHDAMYWYRQDPGQGLRLIYYSQIVNDFQKGDIAEGYSVSREKKESFPLTVTSAQKNPTAFYLCASSIPSSLSRAFFGQGTRLTVV.

The DNA for the CDR3 is TGTGCCAGCAATCAAAGCAGGGGGGCTCGAGGCTACACCTTC. The encoded protein is CASNQSRGARGYTF. V gene TRBV28 combines with J gene TRBJ1-2; TRBD1 agrees at 7 bases. Looked up from germline, CDR1 is MDHEN and CDR2 is SYDVKM. The CDR3 sequence is 14 residues long. V was pared by 7 bases and J by 8 bases, with 13 bases of the junction left unmatched.

The J gene is TRBJ1-2, the V gene TRBV5-1; maybe TRBD1 (6 bases). Per germline, CDR1 SGHRS and CDR2 YFSETQ. This CDR3 has 14 residues. V gave up 6 bases and J gave up 4 bases, with 16 bases separating them. Written as DNA, the CDR3 is TGCGCCAGCACCACTCGTGGGGGGGCCTATGGCTACACCTTC. Amino acid sequence: CASTTRGGAYGYTF.

V and J are TRBV7-2 and TRBJ1-5; D is possibly TRBD1 (6 bases). CDR1 and CDR2 (germline): SGHTA, FQGNSA. There are 15 residues in the CDR3. With 1 base removed from V and 6 bases from J, the gap between germline ends came to 13 bases. The CDR3 is CASSLEGQGTQPQHF. As DNA, the CDR3 is TGTGCCAGCAGCTTAGAAGGGCAGGGGACTCAGCCCCAGCATTTT.

This chain uses TRBV6-1 with TRBJ1-2, with 7 bases lining up with TRBD1. This CDR3 region has 14 residues. The V and J ends lost 3 bases and 4 bases, in that order; junction bases with no gene match: 5. Germline V CDR1 and CDR2: MNHNS, SASEGT. This chain's CDR3 is CASSERDRAYGYTF. Written as DNA, the CDR3 is TGTGCCAGCAGTGAGCGGGACAGAGCCTATGGCTACACCTTC.

The CDR3 coding sequence is TGCAGCGTTGAACAGGGCGGCTATGGCTACACCTTC. Residues: CSVEQGGYGYTF. The chain is built from TRBV29-1 and TRBJ1-2, with a possible D match to TRBD1 (5 bases). CDR1 is SQVTM and CDR2 is ANQGSEA in the germline V gene. V was trimmed by 2 bases and J by 4 bases, leaving 8 bases between them. CDR3 length equals 12 residues.

This chain links TRBV28 with TRBJ1-5, with D hard to call. Germline V gene lookup returns CDR1 MDHEN and CDR2 SYDVKM. The V end was cut by 6 bases, the J end by 8 bases, with 20 bases between. This CDR3 contains 15 residues. DNA of the CDR3: TGTGCCAGCAGGACCCCTCCGGGATCCTTGGAGCCCCAGCATTTT. Translated: CASRTPPGSLEPQHF.

The CDR3 sequence: CASTPFRGTGELFF. CDR3 sequence (DNA): TGTGCCAGCACCCCTTTCCGGGGCACCGGGGAGCTGTTTTTT. The chain employs TRBV11-2 and TRBJ2-2, with D possibly being TRBD2 (5 bases). The germline V gene has CDR1 SGHAT and CDR2 FQNNGV. Trimming took 7 bases from V and 4 from J, leaving 13 bases between them. This CDR3 is built from 14 residues.